Each of the 13 T cell receptor delta chains below was sequenced from the same sample in a study of Vδ1+ human thymocytes. Study conclusions and caveats: In the thymus, TRG and TRD repertoires looked highly polyclonal with Gaussian CDR3 lengths.

Their recognized antigens are unknown. The template was reverse-transcribed extracted RNA. CDR3 amplicons came from multiplex PCR with pooled V-gene forward and constant-region reverse primers. TCRdb reanalyzed the multiplex PCR reads using CATT. The sample shows 23,000 or so delta-chain clones, 25% to 30% of them seen only once. The specimen was Vdelta1+ gamma-delta thymocytes from the thymus. Subset reported: FACS-sorted CD3+ TCRalphabeta- TCRVdelta1+ TCRVdelta2- thymocytes. These receptors were obtained from a boy under two years old who had congenital heart surgery.

This clone was detected only a few times. V usage is TRDV1 and J usage is TRDJ2, with D unclear. V lost 2 bases, J lost 0 bases, and 19 bases lay in between. CDR1 TSWWSYY and CDR2 QGS come from the germline V gene. The length of the CDR3 is 19 residues. The CDR3 DNA reads as TGTGCTCTTGGGGAATCTTCTGTTTCGCACCAAGCTTTGACAGCACAACTCTTCTTT. This sequence encodes CALGESSVSHQALTAQLFF.

A few counts support this clone. This sequence joins TRDV1 and TRDJ1; the match to TRDD2 covers 7 bases. The trim removed 2 bases at V and 4 bases at J, leaving 16 bases unmatched. In germline, CDR1 is TSWWSYY, CDR2 QGS. The CDR3 totals 18 residues. CDR3 nucleotides: TGTGCTCTTGGGGAAAGGAGTGCCTTCCTGCAGGGCAGCGATAAACTCATCTTT. Its protein is CALGERSAFLQGSDKLIF.

This clone appeared a few times. This rearrangement joins TRDV1 to TRDJ1; TRDD3 is a possible D gene (6 bases). The V end lost 0 bases, the J end lost 0 bases, and 26 bases lay between the germline ends. The CDR3 length is 21 residues. Germline loops: CDR1 TSWWSYY, CDR2 QGS. The CDR3 protein is CALGELRPLGYYLVYTDKLIF. In DNA form, the CDR3 reads TGTGCTCTTGGGGAACTAAGGCCCCTGGGGTACTACCTTGTGTACACCGATAAACTCATCTTT.

This clone was observed a few times. A junction boundary mismatches the germline segment, possibly from a read error. This CDR3 is also generated by other DNA sequences in the sample. The chain joins TRDV1 to TRDJ1, with D possibly being TRDD3 (5 bases). Germline CDR1 reads TSWWSYY; CDR2 reads QGS. The CDR3 is 18 amino acids. CDR3 coding DNA: TGCGCTCTCAATCTTCAACAGGGCGACGGGGAGTACACCGATAAACTCATCTTT. This codes for CALNLQQGDGEYTDKLIF.

The chain couples TRDV1 to TRDJ1; possibly TRDD3 for D (7 bases). Trimming took 1 base from V and 0 from J, leaving 21 bases between them. Per the germline V gene, CDR1 is TSWWSYY and CDR2 is QGS. CDR3 length: 19 amino acids. DNA for the CDR3: TGTGCTCTTGGGGAACGCGGTTCGGGGGGATCCTACAACACCGATAAACTCATCTTT. The encoded protein is CALGERGSGGSYNTDKLIF.

Concerning this clone: This may be a read error: a much more frequent sequence differs by one nucleotide. The J gene is TRDJ1, the V gene TRDV1; the D gene is possibly TRDD3 (6 bases). CDR1 is TSWWSYY and CDR2 is QGS in the germline V gene. The CDR3 length is 21 residues. V was cut by 0 bases and J by 0 bases, with 26 bases left in between. In DNA, the CDR3 is TGTGCTCTTGGGGAACTGCCTACCGGGTGTCCTGGGGATCGGTACACCGATAAACTCATCTTT. This translates into CALGELPTGCPGDRYTDKLIF.

This clone was counted between two and nine times. The chain employs TRDV1 and TRDJ1, with D maybe TRDD3 (6 bases). This CDR3 spans 17 amino acids. V lost 0 bases and J lost 0, with 14 bases in between. Germline CDR1 and CDR2: TSWWSYY and QGS. CDR3 in amino acids: CALGELRGDPHTDKLIF. Here the CDR3 DNA reads TGTGCTCTTGGGGAACTCCGGGGGGACCCTCACACCGATAAACTCATCTTT.

On this clone: One base away lies a much larger clone, so this may be a sequencing read error. V usage is TRDV1 and J usage is TRDJ1; weak D call: TRDD3 (6 bases). The CDR3 spans 18 residues. Germline loops: CDR1 TSWWSYY, CDR2 QGS. V gave up 2 bases and J gave up 4 bases, with 23 bases separating them. CDR3 nucleotides: TGTGCTCTTGGGGAAACCACTAAAGTACTGGGAGTTAGCGATAAACTCATCTTT. It encodes CALGETTKVLGVSDKLIF.

This chain links TRDV1 with TRDJ1; D is tentatively TRDD2 or TRDD3 (7 bases each). V lost 1 base and J lost 0, with 27 bases in between. The CDR3 loop spans 21 amino acids. Germline-derived CDR1 and CDR2 are TSWWSYY and QGS. The CDR3 DNA reads TGTGCTCTTGGGGAACCCCGGCTTTCCTACCCGGGGGATCGGTACACCGATAAACTCATCTTT. Translated, it gives CALGEPRLSYPGDRYTDKLIF.

In this sample, this clone turned up a few times. V and J are TRDV1 and TRDJ1; 12 positions agree with TRDD3. After removal of 0 bases from V and 0 bases from J, the junction contained 23 bases not matched to a gene. Germline-derived CDR1 and CDR2 are TSWWSYY and QGS. This CDR3 contains 24 residues. CDR3 amino acids: CALGELVPPREDYWGIPYTDKLIF. CDR3 sequence (DNA): TGTGCTCTTGGGGAACTCGTACCTCCGCGGGAAGACTACTGGGGGATACCCTACACCGATAAACTCATCTTT.

This clone is labeled medium-sized. Distinct nucleotide sequences in the sample also encode this CDR3. The chain couples TRDV2 to TRDJ1; 7 nucleotides match TRDD3. Germline V gene data show CDR1 as GEAIGNYY and CDR2 as EKD. This CDR3 is 14 amino acids long. V shed 4 bases and J 5 bases; nucleotides not matched to a gene: 9. CDR3 sequence reads: CACERVTGADKLIF. The CDR3 DNA is TGTGCCTGTGAAAGGGTGACTGGGGCGGATAAACTCATCTTT.

A word on this clone: Possible read error: a much larger clone is one base away. V gene TRDV1 combines with J gene TRDJ1; 7 positions match TRDD3. Germline V gene data show CDR1 as TSWWSYY and CDR2 as QGS. The length of the CDR3 is 17 residues. J lost 4 bases, V lost 2 bases, and 13 bases had no gene match. The CDR3 DNA reads TGTGCTCTTGGGGAAATGACCTACGTCTGGGGGGGCGATAAACTCATCTTT. This translates into CALGEMTYVWGGDKLIF.

This clone showed up just a few times. This specimen includes other DNA sequences encoding the same CDR3. The gene calls are TRDV1 and TRDJ1, with 12 nucleotides matching TRDD3. Germline V lookup: CDR1 TSWWSYY, CDR2 QGS. Trimming took 0 bases from V and 3 from J; bases not matched to a gene: 26. The CDR3 is made up of 24 amino acids. The CDR3 DNA follows: TGTGCTCTTGGGGAACTAGAGCTTATATCCGCGGTTCCCCGTACTGGGGGATACTCCGATAAACTCATCTTT. Protein: CALGELELISAVPRTGGYSDKLIF.